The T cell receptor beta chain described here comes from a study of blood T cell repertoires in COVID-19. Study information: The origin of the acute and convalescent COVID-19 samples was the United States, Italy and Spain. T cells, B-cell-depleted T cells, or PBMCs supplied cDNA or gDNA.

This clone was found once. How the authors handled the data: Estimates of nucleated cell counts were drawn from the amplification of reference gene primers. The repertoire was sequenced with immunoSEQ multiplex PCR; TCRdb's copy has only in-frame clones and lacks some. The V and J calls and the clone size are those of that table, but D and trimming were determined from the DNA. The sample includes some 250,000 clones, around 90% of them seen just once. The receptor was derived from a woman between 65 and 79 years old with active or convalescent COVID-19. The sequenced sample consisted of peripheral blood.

The CDR3 protein is CASSPGNIYEQYF. As DNA, the CDR3 is TGTGCCAGCAGCCCGGGGAATATTTACGAGCAGTACTTC. The chain joins TRBV7-2 to TRBJ2-7; TRBD2 is a possible D gene (5 bases). The CDR3 is 13 amino acids. V was shortened by 5 bases and J by 4 bases, with 12 bases between the two germline ends. Germline V gene lookup returns CDR1 SGHTA and CDR2 FQGNSA.